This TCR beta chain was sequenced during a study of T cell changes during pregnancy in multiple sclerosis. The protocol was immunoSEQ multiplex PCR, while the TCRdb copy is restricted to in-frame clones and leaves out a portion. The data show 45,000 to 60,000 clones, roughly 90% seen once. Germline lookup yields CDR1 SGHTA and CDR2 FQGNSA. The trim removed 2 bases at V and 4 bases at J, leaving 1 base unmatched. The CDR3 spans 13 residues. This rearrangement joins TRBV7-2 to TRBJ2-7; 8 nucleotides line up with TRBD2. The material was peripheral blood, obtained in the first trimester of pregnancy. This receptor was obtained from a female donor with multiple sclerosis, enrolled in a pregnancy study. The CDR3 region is CASSLRGGYEQYF. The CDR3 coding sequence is TGTGCCAGCAGCTTACGGGGGGGGTACGAGCAGTACTTC.